The 13 T cell receptor beta chains given below trace back to one sample, sequenced in a study of blood T cell repertoires in COVID-19. TCRdb's copy holds only in-frame clones and misses some; the assay was immunoSEQ multiplex PCR. The sample has about 300,000 clones, 85% to 90% seen once. The sample taken for sequencing was PBMCs or T cells enriched from blood (not recorded which). Receptors originate from a woman in her late teens or twenties with acute COVID-19.

The chain uses TRBV25-1 and TRBJ1-6; 10 positions agree with TRBD1. The trim removed 2 bases at V and 0 bases at J, leaving 4 bases unmatched. There are 18 residues in the CDR3. Germline V gives CDR1 MGHDK, CDR2 SYGVNS. As DNA, the CDR3 is TGTGCCAGCAGTGAAGGGGACAGGGGATACTCCTATAATTCACCCCTCCACTTT. Its translation: CASSEGDRGYSYNSPLHF. Variable domain in full (rest from reference TRBV25-1 and TRBJ1-6): EADIYQTPRYLVIGTGKKITLECSQTMGHDKMYWYQQDPGMELHLIHYSYGVNSTEKGDLSSESTVSRIRTEHFPLTLESARPSHTSQYLCASSEGDRGYSYNSPLHFGNGTRLTVT.

This chain links TRBV18 with TRBJ1-1; tentative D call: TRBD1 (5 bases). The CDR3 consists of 15 residues. CDR1 KGHSH and CDR2 LQKENI come from the germline V gene. Trimming pared 3 bases from V and 0 bases from J, leaving 11 bases between. CDR3 coding DNA: TGTGCCAGCTCACCCTTGGAGGGGATGAACACTGAAGCTTTCTTT. This codes for CASSPLEGMNTEAFF.

A single count supports this clone. The chain combines TRBV4-2 with TRBJ1-5; no clear D. The germline gives CDR1 LGHNA, CDR2 YNFKEQ. Trimming took off 2 bases at V and 3 bases at J, with 20 bases between the two ends. The CDR3 contains 18 residues. The CDR3 DNA reads as TGTGCCAGCAGCCAATGGGGAGAACGAGCGTCCGCCAATCAGCCCCAGCATTTT. It codes for CASSQWGERASANQPQHF.

The chain uses TRBV5-1 and TRBJ1-5, with unresolved D. Germline CDR1 SGHRS, CDR2 YFSETQ. Between the trimmed V and J ends, which lost 2 bases and 7 bases, there was a span of 13 bases. CDR3 length: 14 amino acids. CDR3 in DNA: TGCGCCAGCAGCTTTGGTAGGGAGGGACAGCCCCAGCATTTT. Translation gives CASSFGREGQPQHF.

V is TRBV6-5 and J is TRBJ1-5; the match to TRBD1 covers 7 bases. The junction had 6 bases not matched to a gene; V was cut back by 3 bases and J by 7 bases. Germline V gene sequence: CDR1 MNHEY, CDR2 SVGAGI. The CDR3 contains 14 residues. Here the CDR3 DNA reads TGTGCCAGCAGTTATGACAGGGAAGGGCAGCCCCAGCATTTT. This gives the protein CASSYDREGQPQHF.

The chain carries TRBV10-2 and TRBJ2-1, with D perhaps matching TRBD2 (5 bases). The CDR3 has 17 amino acids. Germline assignment: CDR1 WSHSY and CDR2 SAAADI. V was shortened by 2 bases and J by 0 bases, with 14 bases between the two germline ends. CDR3 DNA sequence: TGCGCCAGCAGTGAGCCGGGTCTAGCCCGCTCCTACAATGAGCAGTTCTTC. It specifies CASSEPGLARSYNEQFF.

The chain uses TRBV10-3 and TRBJ1-2; tentative D call: TRBD1 (5 bases). CDR1 is ENHRY and CDR2 is SYGVKD in the germline V gene. Deletions cut 0 bases from V and 3 bases from J, with 5 bases between. The CDR3 has 13 amino acids. The CDR3 is CAISESGDYGYTF. CDR3 DNA sequence: TGTGCCATCAGTGAGTCAGGGGACTATGGCTACACCTTC.

This clone was seen just once. The chain links TRBV7-9 to TRBJ1-1, with D possibly being TRBD1 (5 bases). CDR1 and CDR2 from the germline V gene are SEHNR and FQNEAQ (reference sequence). The V end was cut by 3 bases, the J end by 10 bases, with 12 bases between. The CDR3 loop spans 12 amino acids. The CDR3 region is CASSLGPSAAFF. In nucleotides, the CDR3 is TGTGCCAGCAGCTTGGGGCCTTCAGCAGCTTTCTTT.

The rearrangement uses TRBV29-1 and TRBJ2-5; D is perhaps TRBD1 (5 bases). Trimming took off 5 bases at V and 4 bases at J, with 14 bases between the two ends. CDR3 length: 13 residues. The germline V gene encodes CDR1 SQVTM and CDR2 ANQGSEA. DNA for the CDR3: TGCAGCGTTTCACAGGTCCGCGGAGAGACCCAGTACTTC. Protein sequence: CSVSQVRGETQYF.

This sequence joins TRBV11-3 and TRBJ1-1, with D possibly TRBD1 on 6 matching bases. V lost 5 bases and J 10 bases, leaving 14 bases between the germline ends. Germline CDR1 SGHNT, CDR2 YENEEA. The CDR3 covers 12 residues. The CDR3 sequence: CASSTPGQAAFF. The CDR3 DNA sequence: TGTGCCAGCAGCACTCCGGGACAAGCAGCTTTCTTT.

In regard to this clone: The junction and the germline gene differ at one end; a read error may be behind it. The chain combines TRBV28 with TRBJ1-2, with a possible D match to TRBD1 (6 bases). The CDR3 loop spans 14 amino acids. Germline lookup yields CDR1 MDHEN and CDR2 SYDVKM. CDR3 in DNA: TGTGCCAGCAGTTTATTCGCAGGGGACTATAGCTACACCTTC. The encoded protein is CASSLFAGDYSYTF.

The chain combines TRBV28 with TRBJ2-5; weak D call: TRBD1 (5 bases). The CDR3 has 16 residues. V was pared by 3 bases and J by 1 base, with 15 bases between. The germline CDR1 and CDR2 sequences are MDHEN and SYDVKM. The CDR3 loop is CASSFLRGQSQETQYF. DNA for the CDR3: TGTGCCAGCAGTTTCCTCCGCGGACAATCCCAAGAGACCCAGTACTTC.

This chain's CDR3 is CAWKTRGLRGTEAFF. The CDR3 DNA follows: TGTGCCTGGAAGACCCGGGGTCTTAGAGGGACTGAAGCTTTCTTT. This sequence joins TRBV30 and TRBJ1-1; D not certain. The CDR3 contains 15 residues. Trimming removed 4 bases at V and 5 bases at J, with 20 bases between. Per germline, CDR1 GTSNPN and CDR2 SVGIG (reference sequence).